This T cell receptor (beta chain) was captured in a study of T cell responses to AZD1222 COVID-19 vaccine. Study-wide results and caveats: Donors skewed white British and female; clonal diversity was possibly underestimated. Unmutated regions of variants are reportedly targeted by nearly half of spike-specific TCRs.

The CDR3 sequence is 15 residues long. The germline gives CDR1 SGHRS, CDR2 YFSETQ. The junction had 5 bases not matched to a gene; V was cut back by 1 base and J by 6 bases. On this clone itself: Its antigen is not identified.

Only in-frame clones appear in the TCRdb table, and some are missing; sequencing was by immunoSEQ multiplex PCR. The repertoire has 130,000 to 150,000 clones, around 92% of them found once; the top ten carry approximately 2.1%. The material sequenced was peripheral blood, taken on day 0 of AZD1222 vaccination. The chain recombines TRBV5-1 with TRBJ2-2, with 8 bases matching TRBD1. The TCR was taken from an adult in good health. The CDR3 region has the DNA TGCGCCAGCAGCTTGTTACAGGGGGGAGCCGGGGAGCTGTTTTTT. This sequence encodes CASSLLQGGAGELFF.